This T cell receptor beta chain derives from a study of blood T cell repertoires in COVID-19. About the study: Whether acute or convalescent, the COVID-19 samples came from the United States, Italy and Spain. In each case, the material was cDNA or gDNA derived from T cells, B-cell-depleted T cells, or PBMCs.

How the authors handled the data: Amplification with reference gene primers provided the estimates of nucleated cell counts. Libraries were prepared by immunoSEQ multiplex PCR; TCRdb keeps only in-frame clonotypes and omits some of them. Clonal size and the V and J genes are those of that table, whereas D and trimming came from the DNA. The table shows 200,000 to 300,000 clones, with about four fifths occurring only once. This CDR3 region has 15 residues. CDR1 and CDR2 (germline): LNHDA, SQIVND (reference sequence). V trimming: 3 bases; J trimming: 1 base; junction bases outside the gene matches: 4. V usage is TRBV19 and J usage is TRBJ2-3, with 7 bases matching TRBD1. The sequence came from a man aged 50-59 years with acute or convalescent COVID-19. The material sequenced was peripheral blood. The CDR3: CASSMGGQGTDTQYF. The CDR3 DNA reads as TGTGCCAGTAGTATGGGTGGACAGGGCACAGATACGCAGTATTTT.